This is a list of T cell receptor beta chains from one sample in a study of T-cell reconstitution after alpha-beta-depleted transplantation in children. TCRdb re-derived calls from the PCR reads in MiXCR, one entry per CDR3 protein. This table has 250,000 to 350,000 distinct CDR3 sequences, roughly 25% appearing once. Sequencing was performed on PBMCs, mostly from graft donor cells, taken 180 days after TCRalphabeta/CD19-depleted stem cell transplant. The receptors shown here come from a male patient between 10 and 17 years old who had a stem cell transplant for acute lymphoblastic leukemia, so the T cells may come from the graft donor. CDR3s leave out the opening cysteine and the closing phenylalanine or tryptophan.

TRBJ2-5 TRBV10-3 AISESGRTGETQY
TRBJ2-7 TRBV28 ASSQTGGGHEQY
TRBJ2-3 TRBV24-1 ATSDFYPGLADTQY
TRBJ2-7 TRBV27 ASSPGQGVVNEQY
TRBJ2-3 TRBV5-1 ASSLELARDTQY
TRBJ2-3 TRBV6-2/TRBV6-3 ASSYATIGTDTQY
TRBJ1-6 TRBV7-6 ASSLKGRGRMNPYSPLH
TRBJ1-3 TRBV6-5 ASSYSNRPAGNTIY
TRBJ1-2 TRBV6-5 ASSFSTGGDYGYT
TRBJ1-1 TRBV6-2/TRBV6-3 ASSVGRLNTEAF
TRBJ1-2 TRBV4-1 ASSLQWVGYGYT
TRBJ2-7 TRBV27 ATRSGSSYEQY
TRBJ1-1 TRBV7-8 ASSLVTGIVTEAF
TRBJ2-7 TRBV7-6 ASSSRGLTYEQY
TRBJ2-3 TRBV5-1 ASSLVSGRATDTQY
TRBJ1-1 TRBV29-1 SVEVGAIQAF
TRBJ2-7 TRBV5-1 ASSFDDYYEQY
TRBJ2-1 TRBV29-1 SVRILAGGLSSYNEQF